This T cell receptor (beta chain) was captured by sequencing in a study of T cells expressing NK-cell markers. TCRdb re-called the 5' RACE reads and shows each CDR3 protein once, DNA omitted. The ten most abundant clones cover approximately 17% of a sample with some 110,000 distinct CDR3 sequences. This CDR3 comprises 12 residues. Per germline, CDR1 SGHNT and CDR2 YYREEE (reference sequence). The specimen sequenced was blood T cells: a sorted CD56 or NKG2C T cell subset, CD4+ or CD8+ T cells, or bulk PBMC T cells (not recorded which). This chain uses TRBV5-4 with TRBJ1-5. The sequence was collected from a woman aged 18-70 years in good health. The CDR3 loop reads CASSLDDQPQHF. Supplemented by reference TRBV5-4 and TRBJ1-5, the full variable domain reads ETGVTQSPTHLIKTRGQQVTLRCSSQSGHNTVSWYQQALGQGPQFIFQYYREEENGRGNFPPRFSGLQFPNYSSELNVNALELDDSALYLCASSLDDQPQHFGDGTRLSIL.